The text below deals with one TCR beta chain. This sample stems from a study of control samples from healthy donors and cancer patients. Profiling relied on immunoSEQ multiplex PCR, and the TCRdb table lists in-frame clones only, not all of them. The sample gives about 160,000 clones, approximately 90% of which show up once; 12% is in the top ten. CDR3 length: 13 amino acids. Trimming took off 4 bases at V and 8 bases at J, with 11 bases between the two ends. CDR1 SGHAT and CDR2 FQNNGV come from the germline V gene. Sequenced: blood. The chain recombines TRBV11-2 with TRBJ2-2; D gene ambiguous. The TCR originated in a man aged 25-45 years in good health. The CDR3, as DNA: TGTGCCAGCAGCTATTTGGGCACTGGGGAGCTGTTTTTT. It encodes CASSYLGTGELFF.